Listed here is a single T cell receptor (beta chain). Its target is unknown. Employing constant-segment primers, 5'RACE generated TCR alpha and TCR beta cDNA libraries bearing sample barcodes and UMIs. TCRdb itself ran the 5' RACE reads through MiXCR, one entry per CDR3 protein. The profile shows 470,000 or so distinct CDR3 sequences, roughly 20% of them singletons. The data are from a study of T-cell memory formation after mild COVID-19. Findings and limits, study-wide: CD4+ contracting clones were found mainly in CM and EM, and CD8+ ones in EMRA. Contracting clones, day 15 to 85, had balanced CD4/CD8, and later expanders favored CD4+. Memory from before infection featured some responding clones, which suggests cross-reactive memory joined.

The V gene's germline CDR1 is SGHTA and CDR2 FQGNSA. The CDR3 is 16 amino acids. With 1 base clipped from V and 5 bases from J, the junction kept 3 bases outside the gene matches. Sequencing was carried out using PBMCs or a T cell subset sorted from them (not recorded which). The chain joins TRBV7-2 to TRBJ2-2, with 11 bases lining up with TRBD1. This clonotype was sampled from an adult woman who had mild COVID-19 (a few samples of this study predate the infection). Cell type and time point are not known. CDR3 protein: CASSLGDRGFTGELFF. DNA for the CDR3: TGTGCCAGCAGCTTAGGGGACAGGGGGTTTACCGGGGAGCTGTTTTTT.